One sample yielded the 31 T cell receptor beta chains listed below, sequenced in a study of blood T cell repertoires in COVID-19 (dated by TCRdb to 2018 to 2020). The library was produced with the immunoSEQ multiplex PCR assay. In TCRdb, the immuneACCESS table is reduced to in-frame sequences with V and J assigned. These tables do not hold every clone; where another copy was compared, an unresolved V gene accounts for under half, and the others remain unexplained. The sample yields about 180,000 clones; about 87% were counted once. Roughly an eighth of the sample comes from the top ten. The sequencing input was peripheral blood. The receptors stem from a woman between 65 and 79 years old with COVID-19, enrolled during active disease.

This chain uses TRBV5-1 with TRBJ1-1; unclear D gene. Trimming pared 3 bases from V and 2 bases from J, leaving 14 bases between. This CDR3 spans 15 amino acids. Germline lookup yields CDR1 SGHRS and CDR2 YFSETQ. The CDR3 DNA reads TGCGCCAGCAGCTCGCTCGAGGGAGGAAACACTGAAGCTTTCTTT. Translation gives CASSSLEGGNTEAFF.

The chain combines TRBV5-1 with TRBJ1-2, with TRBD1 identical over 8 bases. The CDR3 totals 14 residues. The V segment lost 2 bases and the J segment 5 bases; nucleotides outside the gene matches: 5. Looked up from germline, CDR1 is SGHRS and CDR2 is YFSETQ. This CDR3 reads CASSFDTGGYGYTF. For the CDR3, the DNA is TGCGCCAGCAGCTTCGATACAGGGGGATATGGCTACACCTTC.

A few counts support this clone. V is TRBV15 and J is TRBJ1-1; a weak D match, TRBD1 (5 bases). This CDR3 contains 14 residues. The V end lost 0 bases, the J end lost 5 bases, and 10 bases lay between the germline ends. Germline V lookup: CDR1 LNHNV, CDR2 YYDKDF (reference sequence). CDR3 DNA: TGTGCCACCAGCAGAGAGAGGGAGGGGACTGAAGCTTTCTTT. It specifies CATSREREGTEAFF.

The chain has TRBV11-2 and TRBJ2-1; tentatively, D is TRBD1 (5 bases). The CDR3 is 15 amino acids. Germline V lookup: CDR1 SGHAT, CDR2 FQNNGV. V gave up 0 bases and J gave up 2 bases, with 8 bases separating them. In DNA form, the CDR3 reads TGTGCCAGCAGCTTAGAACAGGCCCCCTACAATGAGCAGTTCTTC. Translating gives CASSLEQAPYNEQFF.

The chain uses TRBV9 and TRBJ1-2; 7 nucleotides line up with TRBD1. With 4 bases clipped from V and 0 bases from J, the junction kept 15 bases outside the gene matches. Germline CDR1 SGDLS, CDR2 YYNGEE. The CDR3 length is 18 residues. The CDR3 loop is CASSPRDSFSTPNYGYTF. As DNA, the CDR3 is TGTGCCAGCAGCCCCCGGGACAGTTTTTCTACACCTAACTATGGCTACACCTTC.

V gene TRBV7-2 combines with J gene TRBJ2-2; 14 positions agree with TRBD2. The germline V gene has CDR1 SGHTA and CDR2 FQGNSA. Germline trimming cut 0 bases from V and 4 bases from J; bases unmatched to any gene: 4. There are 18 residues in the CDR3. The CDR3 nucleotides are TGTGCCAGCAGCTTAGCACCGGGACTAGCGGGAGCCACCGGGGAGCTGTTTTTT. It specifies CASSLAPGLAGATGELFF.

This clone appeared a few times. The rearrangement joins TRBV4-1 to TRBJ2-1; 13 nucleotides align to TRBD2. CDR1 and CDR2 (germline): MGHRA, YSYEKL. J lost 4 bases, V lost 4 bases, and 4 bases had no gene match. CDR3 length equals 16 residues. The CDR3 loop reads CASSRRTSGGYNEQFF. CDR3 sequence (DNA): TGCGCCAGCAGCCGCCGGACTAGCGGGGGTTACAATGAGCAGTTCTTC.

This clone was detected only once. The chain links TRBV9 to TRBJ2-1, with 10 bases aligning to TRBD2. Germline V gene lookup returns CDR1 SGDLS and CDR2 YYNGEE. V was pared by 4 bases and J by 3 bases, with 10 bases of the junction left unmatched. This CDR3 has 17 amino acids. In DNA, the CDR3 is TGTGCCAGCAGCCCCGGGGCTAGCGGGAGTCTCTACAATGAGCAGTTCTTC. Its protein product is CASSPGASGSLYNEQFF.

CDR3 region: CASSLTLRDEQYF. CDR3 nucleotides: TGTGCCAGCAGCTTAACTTTGAGGGACGAGCAGTACTTC. This chain joins TRBV7-3 and TRBJ2-7; weak D call: TRBD2 (5 bases). Trimming pared 0 bases from V and 5 bases from J, leaving 8 bases between. This CDR3 comprises 13 residues. The germline gives CDR1 SGHTA, CDR2 FQGTGA. The variable domain in full, completed from reference TRBV7-3 and TRBJ2-7, reads GAGVSQTPSNKVTEKGKYVELRCDPISGHTALYWYRQSLGQGPEFLIYFQGTGAADDSGLPNDRFFAVRPEGSVSTLKIQRTERGDSAVYLCASSLTLRDEQYFGPGTRLTVT.

The chain combines TRBV6-2 or TRBV6-3 with TRBJ1-2; 7 nucleotides match TRBD1. The CDR3 loop spans 16 amino acids. Germline-derived CDR1 and CDR2 are MNHEY and SVGEGT. The V segment lost 5 bases and the J segment 4 bases; nucleotides outside the gene matches: 13. CDR3 in amino acids: CASSPPPDRMVYGYTF. The CDR3 DNA reads as TGTGCCAGCAGTCCACCCCCGGACAGGATGGTCTATGGCTACACCTTC.

The chain employs TRBV29-1 and TRBJ1-2; D is ambiguous. Germline CDR1 is SQVTM and CDR2 is ANQGSEA. The V gene lost 6 bases and the J gene lost 2 bases, with 10 bases spanning the gap. The CDR3 has 12 amino acids. CDR3 sequence (DNA): TGCAGCGTCCGACGGGGAAACTATGGCTACACCTTC. Amino acids: CSVRRGNYGYTF.

The gene calls are TRBV30 and TRBJ2-7, with 11 bases aligning to TRBD2. J was trimmed by 3 bases and V by 6 bases; bases with no gene match: 4. The CDR3 runs to 13 residues. Germline assignment: CDR1 GTSNPN and CDR2 SVGIG (reference sequence). CDR3 amino acids: CACTGTSGYEQYF. DNA of the CDR3: TGTGCCTGCACCGGGACTAGCGGCTACGAGCAGTACTTC. Full variable domain (outside the CDR3, taken from reference TRBV30 and TRBJ2-7): SQTIHQWPATLVQPVGSPLSLECTVEGTSNPNLYWYRQAAGRGLQLLFYSVGIGQISSEVPQNLSASRPQDRQFILSSKKLLLSDSGFYLCACTGTSGYEQYFGPGTRLTVT.

V and J are TRBV11-3 and TRBJ1-6; no firm D call. The CDR3 has 18 amino acids. From germline, CDR1 is SGHNT and CDR2 YENEEA. V lost 3 bases to trimming and J lost 0 bases, with 15 bases between them. The CDR3 DNA follows: TGTGCCAGCAGCTTGAGATCTAGGAGGAGCTCCTATAATTCACCCCTCCACTTT. It translates to CASSLRSRRSSYNSPLHF.

The genes are TRBV5-1 and TRBJ1-5, with D possibly being TRBD1 (6 bases). Trimming shortened V by 0 bases and J by 4 bases, and 8 bases separated the two germline ends. This CDR3 comprises 14 residues. Germline V lookup: CDR1 SGHRS, CDR2 YFSETQ. Written as DNA, the CDR3 is TGCGCCAGCAGCTTGGGGACAGAAAATCAGCCCCAGCATTTT. Translating gives CASSLGTENQPQHF. The full variable domain, its missing parts supplied by reference TRBV5-1 and TRBJ1-5, is KAGVTQTPRYLIKTRGQQVTLSCSPISGHRSVSWYQQTPGQGLQFLFEYFSETQRNKGNFPGRFSGRQFSNSRSEMNVSTLELGDSALYLCASSLGTENQPQHFGDGTRLSIL.

This chain uses TRBV5-4 with TRBJ2-7, with 7 bases aligning to TRBD2. Germline V CDR1 and CDR2: SGHNT, YYREEE (reference sequence). The CDR3 is 15 residues long. V lost 2 bases to trimming and J lost 6 bases; unmatched junction nucleotides: 11. The CDR3: CASSFGAGRLGEQYF. The CDR3 DNA reads TGTGCCAGCAGCTTCGGAGCGGGAAGATTGGGCGAGCAGTACTTC.

V usage is TRBV24-1 and J usage is TRBJ2-5; 11 bases line up with TRBD2. V gave up 0 bases and J gave up 5 bases; unmatched junction bases: 4. The CDR3 extends over 16 amino acids. CDR1 is KGHDR, CDR2 SFDVKD, per germline. The CDR3 coding sequence is TGTGCCACCAGTGATTTGACTAGCGGGAGTGGGGAGACCCAGTACTTC. Translated, it gives CATSDLTSGSGETQYF.

This chain connects TRBV12-3 or TRBV12-4 to TRBJ2-7, with 7 nucleotides matching TRBD2. This CDR3 region has 13 residues. Trimming at V came to 2 bases and at J to 7 bases, leaving 5 bases not matched to a gene. CDR3 sequence: CASSLYSGGEQYF. The CDR3 DNA is TGTGCCAGCAGTTTATATTCGGGGGGTGAGCAGTACTTC.

The chain uses TRBV2 and TRBJ2-3; 9 bases agree with TRBD2. J was trimmed by 3 bases and V by 2 bases; bases with no gene match: 6. Germline V CDR1 and CDR2: SNHLY, FYNNEI. This CDR3 spans 16 amino acids. CDR3 nucleotides: TGTGCCAGCAGTGAATGGGCTAGCGGGATGACAGATACGCAGTATTTT. This codes for CASSEWASGMTDTQYF. The whole variable domain, remainder taken from reference TRBV2 and TRBJ2-3, is EPEVTQTPSHQVTQMGQEVILRCVPISNHLYFYWYRQILGQKVEFLVSFYNNEISEKSEIFDDQFSVERPDGSNFTLKIRSTKLEDSAMYFCASSEWASGMTDTQYFGPGTRLTVL.

The chain links TRBV6-2 or TRBV6-3 to TRBJ2-3; 8 bases fit TRBD2. Per germline, CDR1 MNHEY and CDR2 SVGEGT. The CDR3 runs 17 residues. V lost 3 bases to trimming and J lost 4 bases; unmatched junction nucleotides: 12. Here the CDR3 DNA reads TGTGCCAGCAGTTATGACCTCTTGAGCGGGAGATCAGATACGCAGTATTTT. Its protein product is CASSYDLLSGRSDTQYF.

The chain uses TRBV5-1 and TRBJ2-3, with D tentatively TRBD2 (6 bases). CDR1 is SGHRS and CDR2 is YFSETQ in the germline V gene. V gave up 0 bases and J gave up 3 bases, with 11 bases separating them. There are 15 residues in the CDR3. CDR3 bases: TGCGCCAGCAGCTTGGCGTTAGCGGAAACAGATACGCAGTATTTT. Residues: CASSLALAETDTQYF.

The sample holds a few counts of this clone. V and J are TRBV12-3 or TRBV12-4 and TRBJ1-2; D unclear. The CDR3 loop spans 13 amino acids. The V and J ends lost 3 bases and 4 bases respectively, with 9 bases between them. The CDR3 coding sequence is TGTGCCAGCAGTTTTTTAGGAGCCTATGGCTACACCTTC. Translating gives CASSFLGAYGYTF.

This sequence joins TRBV6-4 and TRBJ2-2; weak D call: TRBD2 (5 bases). In germline, CDR1 is MRHNA, CDR2 SNTAGT. V lost 5 bases, J lost 6 bases, and 13 bases lay in between. The CDR3 sequence is 14 residues long. The CDR3 region has the DNA TGTGCCAGCAGTCCCCATGCTAGCCCCGGGGAGCTGTTTTTT. It encodes CASSPHASPGELFF.

The J gene is TRBJ1-2, the V gene TRBV13; the D gene is possibly TRBD1 (6 bases). The CDR3 is 15 residues long. Trimming shortened V by 0 bases and J by 4 bases, and 12 bases separated the two germline ends. Looked up from germline, CDR1 is PRHDT and CDR2 is FYEKMQ (reference sequence). The CDR3 is CASSLGGAPGYGYTF. The CDR3 DNA reads TGTGCCAGCAGCTTAGGGGGGGCGCCTGGCTATGGCTACACCTTC.

This chain connects TRBV24-1 to TRBJ1-1, with D possibly matching TRBD1 (5 bases). The CDR3 spans 13 residues. Germline lookup yields CDR1 KGHDR and CDR2 SFDVKD. V was trimmed by 7 bases and J by 0 bases, leaving 8 bases between them. The CDR3 DNA sequence: TGTGCCACCAGGCAGGGAATGAACACTGAAGCTTTCTTT. It translates to CATRQGMNTEAFF.

V and J are TRBV15 and TRBJ2-4; a weak D match, TRBD2 (6 bases). The V end was cut by 0 bases, the J end by 8 bases, with 8 bases between. The CDR3 has 13 residues. Germline V gene lookup returns CDR1 LNHNV and CDR2 YYDKDF (reference sequence). The DNA of the CDR3 is TGTGCCACCAGCAGAGACAGGGAGGACATTCAGTACTTC. The encoded protein is CATSRDREDIQYF.

The rearrangement uses TRBV3-1 (or the pseudogene TRBV3-2) and TRBJ2-7, with TRBD2 matching over 8 bases. The CDR3 contains 13 residues. The junction had 8 bases not matched to a gene; V was cut back by 6 bases and J by 7 bases. Germline CDR1 reads LGHDT; CDR2 reads YNNKEL (reference sequence). The CDR3 DNA is TGTGCCAGCAGTCCCGGTTTAGCGGGAGAGCAGTACTTC. Translated: CASSPGLAGEQYF.

This clone has a handful of counts. The chain recombines TRBV30 with TRBJ2-3; TRBD2 aligns across 7 bases. This CDR3 has 13 amino acids. V shed 5 bases and J 2 bases; nucleotides not matched to a gene: 4. CDR1 is GTSNPN and CDR2 is SVGIG in the germline V gene (reference sequence). The CDR3 spells CAWESGVTDTQYF. The DNA of the CDR3 is TGTGCCTGGGAAAGCGGGGTCACAGATACGCAGTATTTT.

V is TRBV5-6 and J is TRBJ2-1; 10 bases map to TRBD2. CDR1 SGHDT and CDR2 YYEEEE come from the germline V gene. The J segment lost 6 bases and the V segment lost 1 base, leaving 4 bases of the junction unmatched. The CDR3 is 15 residues long. DNA of the CDR3: TGTGCCAGCAGCTTGTGGCTAGCGGGGGCCAATGAGCAGTTCTTC. Residues: CASSLWLAGANEQFF.

The chain is built from TRBV25-1 and TRBJ1-5, with D perhaps matching TRBD1 (5 bases). Germline values: CDR1 MGHDK, CDR2 SYGVNS. The V gene lost 1 base and the J gene lost 5 bases, with 12 bases spanning the gap. The CDR3 length is 15 residues. As DNA, the CDR3 is TGTGCCAGCAGTGAATGGGGGGGACCGTATCAGCCCCAGCATTTT. Its protein is CASSEWGGPYQPQHF.

The V and J genes are TRBV5-6 and TRBJ2-7; 14 bases align to TRBD2. The germline gives CDR1 SGHDT, CDR2 YYEEEE. The CDR3 spans 19 residues. Trimming took 1 base from V and 4 from J; bases not matched to a gene: 13. CDR3 sequence (DNA): TGTGCCAGCAGCTTGTTGTTGGGACTAGCGGGAGCGGGGCAATACGAGCAGTACTTC. Translating it yields CASSLLLGLAGAGQYEQYF.

The chain uses TRBV12-3 or TRBV12-4 and TRBJ1-1; D is perhaps TRBD1 (5 bases). The CDR3 contains 13 residues. The V and J ends lost 6 bases and 0 bases respectively, with 8 bases between them. The chain's CDR3 is CASSRQMNTEAFF. The CDR3 nucleotides read TGTGCCAGCAGCAGACAGATGAACACTGAAGCTTTCTTT.